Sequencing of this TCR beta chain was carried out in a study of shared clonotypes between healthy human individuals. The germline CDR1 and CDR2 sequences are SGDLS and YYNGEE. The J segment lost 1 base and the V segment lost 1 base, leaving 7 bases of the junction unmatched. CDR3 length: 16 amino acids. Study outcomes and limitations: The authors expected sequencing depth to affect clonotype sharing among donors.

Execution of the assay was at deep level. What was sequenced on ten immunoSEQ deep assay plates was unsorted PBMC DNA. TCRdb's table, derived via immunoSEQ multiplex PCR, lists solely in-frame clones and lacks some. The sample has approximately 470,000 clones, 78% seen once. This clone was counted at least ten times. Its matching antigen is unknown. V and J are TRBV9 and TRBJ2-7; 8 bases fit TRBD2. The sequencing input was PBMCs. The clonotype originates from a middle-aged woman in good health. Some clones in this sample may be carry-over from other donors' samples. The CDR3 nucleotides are TGTGCCAGCAGCGTATCCCCGGGAGGGCCTTCCTACGAGCAGTACTTC. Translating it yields CASSVSPGGPSYEQYF.